This TCR beta chain was identified in a study of blood T cell repertoires in COVID-19. In the study overall: COVID-19 samples collected from the United States, Italy and Spain covered acute and convalescent phases. T cells, B-cell-depleted T cells, or PBMCs supplied cDNA or gDNA.

Trimming took 5 bases from V and 10 from J, leaving 24 bases between them. The CDR3 is 17 residues long. Germline V gene data show CDR1 as MNHEY and CDR2 as SMNVEV (reference sequence). Under the authors' procedure: Amplification with reference gene primers provided the estimates of nucleated cell counts. TCRdb keeps only in-frame clones here, not all; method: immunoSEQ multiplex PCR. Clonal size and the V and J genes are those of that table, whereas D and trimming came from the DNA. The sample carries roughly 200,000 clones, roughly 83% recorded once. Adults between roughly 18 and 89 years of age took part from 24 US areas.

The J gene is TRBJ1-6, the V gene TRBV27, with D possibly TRBD1 on 5 matching bases. The TCR was taken from a middle-aged man with acute COVID-19. The sample taken for sequencing was PBMCs or T cells enriched from blood (not recorded which). The CDR3 is CASSLLTGGAFGSPLHF. The DNA for the CDR3 is TGTGCCAGCAGTCTACTTACCGGAGGGGCGTTTGGATCACCCCTCCACTTT.